Listed here is a single TCR beta chain. Trimming cost V 8 bases and J 6 bases, with 14 bases left between them. CDR1 and CDR2 (germline): SEHNR, FQNEAQ (reference sequence). This CDR3 is 12 amino acids long. These data come from a study of shared clonotypes between healthy human individuals. This table comes from immunoSEQ multiplex PCR, and its TCRdb copy is limited to in-frame clones, with some not included. The sample comprises some 600,000 clones, about 96% of which are singletons, and 0.11% rests with the top ten. The naive CD8 subset, CD45RO-negative cells positively selected for CCR7, excluded terminally differentiated effector memory CD45RA+ cells.

The sample comprised naive CD8+ T cells sorted from blood. This clonotype was obtained from a woman between 25 and 40 years old in good health. The chain links TRBV7-9 to TRBJ2-7; D might be TRBD2 (7 bases). For the CDR3, the DNA is TGTGCCAGCGCTGGGAGGGGGTCCGAGCAGTACTTC. Translating it yields CASAGRGSEQYF. Combining the CDR3 with reference TRBV7-9 and TRBJ2-7 gives the whole variable domain DTGVSQNPRHKITKRGQNVTFRCDPISEHNRLYWYRQTLGQGPEFLTYFQNEAQLEKSRLLSDRFSAERPKGSFSTLEIQRTEQGDSAMYLCASAGRGSEQYFGPGTRLTVT.